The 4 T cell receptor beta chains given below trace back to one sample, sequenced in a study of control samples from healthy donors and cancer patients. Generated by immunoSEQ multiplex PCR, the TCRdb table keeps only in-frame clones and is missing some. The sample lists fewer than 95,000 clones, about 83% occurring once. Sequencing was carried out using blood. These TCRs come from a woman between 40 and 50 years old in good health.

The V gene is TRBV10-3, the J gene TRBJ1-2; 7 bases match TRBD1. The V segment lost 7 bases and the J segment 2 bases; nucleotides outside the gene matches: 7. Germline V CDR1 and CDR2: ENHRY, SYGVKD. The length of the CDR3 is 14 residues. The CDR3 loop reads CAINPGQTNYGYTF. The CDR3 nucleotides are TGTGCCATCAACCCGGGACAGACAAACTATGGCTACACCTTC.

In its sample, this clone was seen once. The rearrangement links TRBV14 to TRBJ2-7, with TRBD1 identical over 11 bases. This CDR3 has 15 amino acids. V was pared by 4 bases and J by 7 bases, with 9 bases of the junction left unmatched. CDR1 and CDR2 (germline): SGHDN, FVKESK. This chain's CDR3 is CASSLTGQGAWEQYF. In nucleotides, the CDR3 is TGTGCCAGCAGCCTGACCGGACAGGGGGCATGGGAGCAGTACTTC.

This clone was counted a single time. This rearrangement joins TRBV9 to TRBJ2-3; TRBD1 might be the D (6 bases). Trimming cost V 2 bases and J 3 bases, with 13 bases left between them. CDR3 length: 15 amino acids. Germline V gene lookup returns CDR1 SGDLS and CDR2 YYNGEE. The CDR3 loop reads CASSVLSGQTDTQYF. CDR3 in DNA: TGTGCCAGCAGCGTCTTGTCTGGACAGACAGATACGCAGTATTTT. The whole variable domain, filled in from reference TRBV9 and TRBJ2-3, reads DSGVTQTPKHLITATGQRVTLRCSPRSGDLSVYWYQQSLDQGLQFLIQYYNGEERAKGNILERFSAQQFPDLHSELNLSSLELGDSALYFCASSVLSGQTDTQYFGPGTRLTVL.

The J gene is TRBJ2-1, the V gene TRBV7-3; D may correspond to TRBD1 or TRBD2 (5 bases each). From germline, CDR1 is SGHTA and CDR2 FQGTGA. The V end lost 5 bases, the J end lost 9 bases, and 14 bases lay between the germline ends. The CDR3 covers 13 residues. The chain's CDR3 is CASSDSRDGEQFF. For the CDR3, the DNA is TGTGCCAGCAGCGACTCCCGGGACGGTGAGCAGTTCTTC.